One and the same sample provided the 16 T cell receptor beta chains below, sequenced in a study of T-cell reconstitution after alpha-beta-depleted transplantation in children. Unique molecular identifiers featured in how the TCRbeta library was prepared. TCRdb ran MiXCR on the PCR reads and lists one entry per CDR3 protein. The table shows about 200,000 distinct CDR3 sequences, with about 8.4% occurring only once. This specimen was PBMCs, mostly from graft donor cells, taken 360 days after TCRalphabeta/CD19-depleted stem cell transplant. Receptor source: a male patient between 2 and 10 years old who had a stem cell transplant for acute myeloid leukemia, so the T cells may come from the graft donor.

This clonotype has at least ten counts. The gene calls are TRBV7-8 and TRBJ2-7; TRBD1 matches 8 bases. The V segment lost 5 bases and the J segment 2 bases; nucleotides outside the gene matches: 8. The CDR3 extends over 15 amino acids. The germline gives CDR1 SGHVS, CDR2 FQNEAQ. This chain's CDR3 is CASSQGQGPTYEQYF. CDR3 DNA: TGTGCCAGCAGCCAAGGACAGGGACCAACCTACGAGCAGTACTTC.

The chain is built from TRBV12-5 and TRBJ1-2; D is possibly TRBD1 (5 bases). This CDR3 is 15 amino acids long. V gave up 2 bases and J gave up 8 bases, with 18 bases separating them. Germline V CDR1 and CDR2: LGHNT, FRNRAP. The CDR3 is CASGLTPGLTFGYTF. DNA for the CDR3: TGTGCTAGTGGTTTGACCCCGGGACTCACCTTCGGCTACACCTTC.

The sample holds a few counts of this clonotype. This chain links TRBV29-1 with TRBJ2-7, with 7 bases identical to TRBD2. The CDR3 sequence is 14 residues long. Germline values: CDR1 SQVTM, CDR2 ANQGSEA. Trimming cost V 6 bases and J 4 bases; bases outside gene matches: 12. The DNA of the CDR3 is TGCAGCGTCCTAAGGGCGGGAGAGCGGTACGAGCAGTACTTC. This encodes CSVLRAGERYEQYF.

This clonotype showed up just a few times. The V call is TRBV12-3 or TRBV12-4, the J call TRBJ1-1; TRBD1 might be the D (6 bases). The CDR3 has 17 amino acids. The V and J ends lost 1 base and 3 bases respectively, with 18 bases between them. The CDR3 nucleotides are TGTGCCAGCAGTTTAGGAGGGGGGGCGTGGGTAGACACTGAAGCTTTCTTT. This encodes CASSLGGGAWVDTEAFF.

CDR3 protein: CASSFLGGGGNYGYTF. CDR3 DNA: TGTGCCAGCAGTTTTCTAGGGGGCGGGGGGAACTATGGCTACACCTTC. The rearrangement uses TRBV12-3 or TRBV12-4 and TRBJ1-2; 7 bases are shared with TRBD1. The CDR3 length is 16 residues. The V segment lost 3 bases and the J segment 2 bases; nucleotides outside the gene matches: 9.

V and J are TRBV7-3 and TRBJ2-2; 7 bases are shared with TRBD2. The ends lost 4 bases at V and 0 bases at J; junction bases unmatched: 2. The length of the CDR3 is 15 residues. The germline V gene has CDR1 SGHTA and CDR2 FQGTGA. The CDR3 here is CASSSGGSNTGELFF. CDR3 nucleotide sequence: TGTGCCAGCAGCTCGGGGGGTTCGAACACCGGGGAGCTGTTTTTT.

This clonotype was seen only a few times. In DNA form, the CDR3 reads TGTGCCAGCAGCCAAGAATCGGGTAGGGCAGGTACCTTC. It yields the protein CASSQESGRAGTF. The V gene is TRBV3-1, the J gene TRBJ1-2; D unclear. The length of the CDR3 is 13 residues. V was cut by 0 bases and J by 14 bases, with 16 bases left in between. Germline V CDR1 and CDR2: LGHDT, YNNKEL (reference sequence).

The rearrangement joins TRBV7-2 to TRBJ2-3; TRBD2 matches 11 bases. Germline lookup yields CDR1 SGHTA and CDR2 FQGNSA. Trimming at V came to 1 base and at J to 2 bases, leaving 2 bases not matched to a gene. CDR3 length equals 16 residues. CDR3 protein: CASSLVSGRATDTQYF. CDR3 DNA: TGTGCCAGCAGCTTAGTTAGCGGGAGGGCCACAGATACGCAGTATTTT.

This clonotype came up a few times. V usage is TRBV20-1 and J usage is TRBJ2-4; the match to TRBD2 covers 12 bases. CDR1 and CDR2 (germline): DFQATT, SNEGSKA (reference sequence). CDR3 size: 16 residues. V shed 5 bases, J shed 1 base, and the junction held 6 bases outside the gene matches. CDR3 bases: TGCAGTGCTCGGCTAGCGGGGGGGCGTGCCAAAAACATTCAGTACTTC. This gives the protein CSARLAGGRAKNIQYF.

The chain recombines TRBV27 with TRBJ1-3; D call uncertain. The germline gives CDR1 MNHEY, CDR2 SMNVEV (reference sequence). CDR3 length: 13 residues. V was pared by 6 bases and J by 6 bases, with 12 bases between. The CDR3 coding sequence is TGTGCCAGCAGAAGGACCCATTCAAACACCATATATTTT. Translating gives CASRRTHSNTIYF.

This chain connects TRBV20-1 to TRBJ2-3, with D perhaps being TRBD1 or TRBD2 (5 bases each). From germline, CDR1 is DFQATT and CDR2 SNEGSKA (reference sequence). The V end lost 3 bases, the J end lost 3 bases, and 25 bases lay between the germline ends. The CDR3 is 18 amino acids. The DNA of the CDR3 is TGCAGTGCTAGGAACCCCGGGGCCTTCGGGTGGTTTACAGATACGCAGTATTTT. Translating it yields CSARNPGAFGWFTDTQYF.

This clonotype turned up a few times. The rearrangement uses TRBV25-1 and TRBJ2-2, with D maybe TRBD1 (5 bases). Germline CDR1 reads MGHDK; CDR2 reads SYGVNS. Trimming took 5 bases from V and 1 from J, leaving 8 bases between them. CDR3 length: 14 amino acids. The CDR3 region has the DNA TGTGCCAGCAGTAAACAGGAGAACACCGGGGAGCTGTTTTTT. As protein: CASSKQENTGELFF.

This clonotype has just a few counts. The chain joins TRBV20-1 to TRBJ2-3; D may be TRBD2 (5 bases). The CDR3 extends over 14 amino acids. The germline V gene has CDR1 DFQATT and CDR2 SNEGSKA (reference sequence). Trimming pared 1 base from V and 6 bases from J, leaving 14 bases between. Here the CDR3 reads CSARGTSLSDTQYF. The CDR3 DNA reads as TGCAGTGCTAGAGGTACTAGTTTGTCGGATACGCAGTATTTT.

This clonotype was seen a few times. The genes are TRBV29-1 and TRBJ1-4; D gene ambiguous. Between the trimmed V and J ends, which lost 4 bases and 5 bases, there was a span of 17 bases. There are 15 residues in the CDR3. CDR1 is SQVTM, CDR2 ANQGSEA, per germline. CDR3 sequence reads: CSVGGPGGPNEKLFF. The CDR3 DNA is TGCAGCGTTGGCGGCCCTGGAGGGCCCAATGAAAAACTGTTTTTT.

The chain uses TRBV12-3 or TRBV12-4 and TRBJ2-7; D remains unclear. The V and J ends lost 6 bases and 0 bases respectively, with 15 bases between them. The length of the CDR3 is 15 residues. The CDR3 DNA is TGTGCCAGCAGCCCTCTTACCCTGAGCTCCTACGAGCAGTACTTC. Translation: CASSPLTLSSYEQYF.

This clonotype appeared many times. The chain combines TRBV9 with TRBJ2-5; maybe TRBD1 (5 bases). Looked up from germline, CDR1 is SGDLS and CDR2 is YYNGEE. The CDR3 consists of 15 residues. V gave up 0 bases and J gave up 2 bases, with 11 bases separating them. DNA of the CDR3: TGTGCCAGCAGCGTAGTCGGCAGGGCTCAAGAGACCCAGTACTTC. Translated, it gives CASSVVGRAQETQYF.